This T cell receptor beta chain comes out of a study of T-cell reconstitution after alpha-beta-depleted transplantation in children. This clonotype was counted ten times or more. Preparing the TCRbeta library involved the use of unique molecular identifiers. Using its own MiXCR run on the PCR reads, TCRdb lists one record per CDR3 protein. Here the sample spans 190,000 or so distinct CDR3 sequences, approximately 6.8% being singletons. This CDR3 has 16 amino acids. J lost 3 bases, V lost 0 bases, and 11 bases had no gene match. From germline, CDR1 is DFQATT and CDR2 SNEGSKA (reference sequence). The sample consisted of PBMCs from the stem cell graft donor, taken from the stem cell graft. The receptor's source is a human donor who donated a stem cell graft to a child with Wiskott-Aldrich syndrome. The chain joins TRBV20-1 to TRBJ2-7, with 7 bases identical to TRBD1. CDR3 sequence reads: CSARDPITGDGYEQYF. The DNA for the CDR3 is TGCAGTGCTAGAGACCCCATAACAGGGGACGGCTACGAGCAGTACTTC.